The 10 T cell receptor beta chains below all came from one sample that was sequenced in a study of blood T cell repertoires in COVID-19. Assay: immunoSEQ multiplex PCR; the TCRdb copy retains only in-frame clones and omits some. The sample includes a few hundred thousand clones, about 90% of them seen just once. The sequencing input was peripheral blood. The receptors come from a man in his 60s with acute or convalescent COVID-19.

This clone was seen a few times. The genes are TRBV28 and TRBJ1-4; TRBD1 is a possible D gene (6 bases). V was shortened by 3 bases and J by 4 bases, with 9 bases between the two germline ends. CDR1 MDHEN and CDR2 SYDVKM come from the germline V gene. CDR3 length: 14 amino acids. CDR3 sequence reads: CASSLQGLNEKLFF. CDR3 bases: TGTGCCAGCAGTTTGCAGGGGCTTAATGAAAAACTGTTTTTT.

CDR3 residues: CASSLAYSGSWHNEQFF. CDR3 nucleotide sequence: TGCGCCAGCAGCTTGGCCTATAGCGGGAGTTGGCACAATGAGCAGTTCTTC. The chain is built from TRBV5-1 and TRBJ2-1, with 9 nucleotides matching TRBD2. This CDR3 spans 17 amino acids. With V trimmed by 0 bases and J by 5 bases, 9 bases remained unmatched. Germline-derived CDR1 and CDR2 are SGHRS and YFSETQ.

This clone showed up just once. The rearrangement links TRBV5-1 to TRBJ1-2; 8 bases line up with TRBD1. The germline gives CDR1 SGHRS, CDR2 YFSETQ. The CDR3 has 15 amino acids. V was pared by 4 bases and J by 3 bases, with 8 bases of the junction left unmatched. The CDR3 DNA reads as TGCGCCAGCAGCCCGCGGACAGGGCAGGACTATGGCTACACCTTC. Protein: CASSPRTGQDYGYTF.

This chain joins TRBV28 and TRBJ2-1; the D gene is possibly TRBD1 (5 bases). V lost 7 bases, J lost 3 bases, and 7 bases lay in between. Looked up from germline, CDR1 is MDHEN and CDR2 is SYDVKM. The CDR3 runs 12 residues. The CDR3 DNA sequence: TGTGCCAGCACAGGGTACTACAATGAGCAGTTCTTC. This translates into CASTGYYNEQFF.

The chain links TRBV29-1 to TRBJ2-1, with 14 positions matching TRBD2. With 7 bases clipped from V and 6 bases from J, the junction kept 11 bases outside the gene matches. Germline loops: CDR1 SQVTM, CDR2 ANQGSEA. This CDR3 spans 16 amino acids. The CDR3 reads CSASGTSGSILNEQFF. In nucleotides, the CDR3 is TGCAGCGCTTCCGGGACTAGCGGGAGTATACTCAATGAGCAGTTCTTC.

The chain carries TRBV19 and TRBJ1-2; a weak D match, TRBD1 (5 bases). Trimming removed 5 bases from V and 1 base from J, with 14 bases in between. The length of the CDR3 is 15 residues. Germline assignment: CDR1 LNHDA and CDR2 SQIVND (reference sequence). The DNA of the CDR3 is TGTGCCAGTAGTTTTTCAGGGCTACTTAACTATGGCTACACCTTC. Translated: CASSFSGLLNYGYTF.

This rearrangement joins TRBV27 to TRBJ1-4, with D maybe TRBD1 (5 bases). Germline values: CDR1 MNHEY, CDR2 SMNVEV (reference sequence). The CDR3 has 14 residues. V shed 6 bases and J shed 7 bases, with 15 bases lying between them. The CDR3 reads CASSRTRRSEKLFF. The CDR3 DNA is TGTGCCAGCAGCCGGACAAGGCGGAGTGAAAAACTGTTTTTT.

The V call is TRBV15, the J call TRBJ2-2, with D maybe TRBD1 (6 bases). The CDR3 sequence is 15 residues long. V was trimmed by 0 bases and J by 4 bases, leaving 9 bases between them. Germline V lookup: CDR1 LNHNV, CDR2 YYDKDF (reference sequence). For the CDR3, the DNA is TGTGCCACCAGCAGAGATCCAGGGGCCACCGGGGAGCTGTTTTTT. As protein: CATSRDPGATGELFF.

V usage is TRBV30 and J usage is TRBJ2-3, with D possibly matching TRBD1 (6 bases). CDR3 length: 13 residues. V lost 7 bases, J lost 2 bases, and 13 bases lay in between. CDR1 is GTSNPN and CDR2 is SVGIG in the germline V gene (reference sequence). Here the CDR3 reads CASRHRVTDTQYF. CDR3 DNA: TGTGCCTCGCGTCACAGGGTCACAGATACGCAGTATTTT.

The rearrangement uses TRBV7-2 and TRBJ2-1; tentatively, D is TRBD1 (6 bases). The CDR3 spans 15 residues. Per the germline V gene, CDR1 is SGHTA and CDR2 is FQGNSA. Trimming stripped 3 bases from V and 6 bases from J, with 15 bases between. The CDR3 protein is CASSFGQPRGNEQFF. Written as DNA, the CDR3 is TGTGCCAGCAGCTTCGGACAGCCAAGGGGCAATGAGCAGTTCTTC.